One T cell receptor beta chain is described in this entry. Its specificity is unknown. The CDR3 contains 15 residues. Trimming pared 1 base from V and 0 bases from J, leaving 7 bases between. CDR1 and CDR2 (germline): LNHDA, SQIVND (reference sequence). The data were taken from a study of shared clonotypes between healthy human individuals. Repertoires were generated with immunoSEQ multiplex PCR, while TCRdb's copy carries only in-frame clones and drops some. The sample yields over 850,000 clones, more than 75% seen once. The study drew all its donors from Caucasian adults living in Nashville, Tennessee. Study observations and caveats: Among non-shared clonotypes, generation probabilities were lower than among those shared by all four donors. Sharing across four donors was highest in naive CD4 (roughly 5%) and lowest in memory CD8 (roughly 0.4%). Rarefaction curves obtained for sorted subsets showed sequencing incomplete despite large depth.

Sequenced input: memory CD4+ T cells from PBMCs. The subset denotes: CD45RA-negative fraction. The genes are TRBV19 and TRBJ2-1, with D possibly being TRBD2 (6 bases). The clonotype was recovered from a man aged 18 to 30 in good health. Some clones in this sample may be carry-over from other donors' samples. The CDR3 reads CASSIAGDSYNEQFF. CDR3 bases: TGTGCCAGTAGTATAGCGGGAGACTCCTACAATGAGCAGTTCTTC.